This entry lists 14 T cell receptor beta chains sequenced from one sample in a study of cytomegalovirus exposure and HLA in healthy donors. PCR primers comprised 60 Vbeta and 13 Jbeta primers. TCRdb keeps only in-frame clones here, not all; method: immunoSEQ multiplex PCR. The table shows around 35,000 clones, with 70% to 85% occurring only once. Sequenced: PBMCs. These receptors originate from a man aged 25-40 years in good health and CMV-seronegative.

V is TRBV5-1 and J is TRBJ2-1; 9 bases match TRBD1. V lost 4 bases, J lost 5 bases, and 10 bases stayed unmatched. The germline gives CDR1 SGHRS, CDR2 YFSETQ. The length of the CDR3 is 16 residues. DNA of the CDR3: TGCGCCAGCAGCAAGGGACAGGGCCGCGCGGACAATGAGCAGTTCTTC. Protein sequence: CASSKGQGRADNEQFF.

The chain's CDR3 is CASSSPGEQYF. The CDR3 coding sequence is TGTGCCAGCAGTTCCCCAGGCGAGCAGTACTTC. The chain uses TRBV6-5 and TRBJ2-7, with D unresolved. This CDR3 comprises 11 residues. Germline loops: CDR1 MNHEY, CDR2 SVGAGI. Trimming removed 4 bases at V and 6 bases at J, with 7 bases between.

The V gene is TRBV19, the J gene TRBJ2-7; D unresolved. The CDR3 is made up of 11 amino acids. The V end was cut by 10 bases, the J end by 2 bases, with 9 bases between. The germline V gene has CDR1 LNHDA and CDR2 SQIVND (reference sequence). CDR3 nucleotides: TGTGCCAAGACTTTGACCTACGAGCAGTACTTC. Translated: CAKTLTYEQYF. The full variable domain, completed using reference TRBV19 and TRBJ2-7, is DGGITQSPKYLFRKEGQNVTLSCEQNLNHDAMYWYRQDPGQGLRLIYYSQIVNDFQKGDIAEGYSVSREKKESFPLTVTSAQKNPTAFYLCAKTLTYEQYFGPGTRLTVT.

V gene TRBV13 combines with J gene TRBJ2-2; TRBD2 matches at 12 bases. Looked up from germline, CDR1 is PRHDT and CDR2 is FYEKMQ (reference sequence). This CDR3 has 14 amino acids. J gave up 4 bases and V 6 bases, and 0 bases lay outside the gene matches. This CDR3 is CASRGLAGTGELFF. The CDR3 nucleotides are TGTGCCAGCAGGGGACTAGCGGGCACCGGGGAGCTGTTTTTT. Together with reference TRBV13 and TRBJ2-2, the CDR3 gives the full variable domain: AAGVIQSPRHLIKEKRETATLKCYPIPRHDTVYWYQQGPGQDPQFLISFYEKMQSDKGSIPDRFSAQQFSDYHSELNMSSLELGDSALYFCASRGLAGTGELFFGEGSRLTVL.

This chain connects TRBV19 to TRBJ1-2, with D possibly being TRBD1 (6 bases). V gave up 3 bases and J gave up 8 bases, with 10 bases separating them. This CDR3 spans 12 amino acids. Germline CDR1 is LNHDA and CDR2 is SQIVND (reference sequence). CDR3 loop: CASSIARGGYTF. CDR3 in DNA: TGTGCCAGTAGTATCGCCAGGGGAGGCTACACCTTC.

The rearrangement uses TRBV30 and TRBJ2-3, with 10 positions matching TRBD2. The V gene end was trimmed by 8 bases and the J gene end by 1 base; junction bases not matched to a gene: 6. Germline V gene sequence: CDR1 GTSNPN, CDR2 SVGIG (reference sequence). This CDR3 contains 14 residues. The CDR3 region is CARRTSGRTDTQYF. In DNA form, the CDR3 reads TGTGCCCGCCGGACTAGCGGTCGCACAGATACGCAGTATTTT.

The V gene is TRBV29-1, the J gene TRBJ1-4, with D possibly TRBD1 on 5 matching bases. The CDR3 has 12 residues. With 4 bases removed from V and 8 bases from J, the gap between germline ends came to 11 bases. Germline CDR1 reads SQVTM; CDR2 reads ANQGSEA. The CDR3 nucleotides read TGCAGCGTTGTAGGGGTAGGGGAAAAACTGTTTTTT. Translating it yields CSVVGVGEKLFF.

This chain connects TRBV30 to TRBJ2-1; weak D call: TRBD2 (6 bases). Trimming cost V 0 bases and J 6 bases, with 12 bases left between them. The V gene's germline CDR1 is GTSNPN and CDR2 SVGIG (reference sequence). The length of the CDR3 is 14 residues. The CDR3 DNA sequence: TGTGCCTGGAGTGTACAACTAGCATCCAATGAGCAGTTCTTC. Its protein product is CAWSVQLASNEQFF.

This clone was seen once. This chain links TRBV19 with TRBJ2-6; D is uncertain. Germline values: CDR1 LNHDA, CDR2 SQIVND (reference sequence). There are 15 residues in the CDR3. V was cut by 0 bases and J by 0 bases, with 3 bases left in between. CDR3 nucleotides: TGTGCCAGTAGTATAGACGTCTCTGGGGCCAACGTCCTGACTTTC. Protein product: CASSIDVSGANVLTF.

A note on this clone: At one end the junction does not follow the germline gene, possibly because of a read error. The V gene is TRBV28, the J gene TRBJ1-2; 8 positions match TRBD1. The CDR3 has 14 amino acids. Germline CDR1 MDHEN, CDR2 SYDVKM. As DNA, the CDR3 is TGTGCCAGCAGTATGCGGACAGGGCTCTATGGCTACCCCTTC. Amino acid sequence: CASSMRTGLYGYPF.

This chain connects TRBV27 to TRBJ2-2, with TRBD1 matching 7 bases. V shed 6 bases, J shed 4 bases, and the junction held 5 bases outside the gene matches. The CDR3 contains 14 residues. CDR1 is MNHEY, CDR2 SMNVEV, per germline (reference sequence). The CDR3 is CASRMTGPTGELFF. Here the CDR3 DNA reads TGTGCCAGCAGGATGACAGGGCCCACCGGGGAGCTGTTTTTT.

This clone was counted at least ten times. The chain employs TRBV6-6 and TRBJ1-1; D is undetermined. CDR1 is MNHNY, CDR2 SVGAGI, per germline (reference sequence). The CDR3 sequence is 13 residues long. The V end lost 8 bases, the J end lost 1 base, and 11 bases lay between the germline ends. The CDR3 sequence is CASSVGENTEAFF. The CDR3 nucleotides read TGTGCCAGCTCGGTTGGAGAGAACACTGAAGCTTTCTTT.

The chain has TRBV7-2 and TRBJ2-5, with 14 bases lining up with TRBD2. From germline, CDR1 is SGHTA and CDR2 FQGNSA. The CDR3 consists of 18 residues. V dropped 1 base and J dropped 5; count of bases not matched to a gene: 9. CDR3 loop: CASSLVGLAGVPSETQYF. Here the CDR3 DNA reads TGTGCCAGCAGCTTAGTGGGACTAGCGGGAGTGCCAAGCGAGACCCAGTACTTC. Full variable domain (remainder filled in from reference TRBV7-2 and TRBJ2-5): GAGVSQSPSNKVTEKGKDVELRCDPISGHTALYWYRQSLGQGLEFLIYFQGNSAPDKSGLPSDRFSAERTGGSVSTLTIQRTQQEDSAVYLCASSLVGLAGVPSETQYFGPGTRLLVL.

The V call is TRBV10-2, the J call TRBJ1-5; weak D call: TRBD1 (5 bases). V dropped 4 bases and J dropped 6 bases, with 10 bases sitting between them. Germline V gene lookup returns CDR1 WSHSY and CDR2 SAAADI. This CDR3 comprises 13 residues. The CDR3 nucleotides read TGCGCCAGCAGTGTCGGGGGACGTCAGCCCCAGCATTTT. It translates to CASSVGGRQPQHF.